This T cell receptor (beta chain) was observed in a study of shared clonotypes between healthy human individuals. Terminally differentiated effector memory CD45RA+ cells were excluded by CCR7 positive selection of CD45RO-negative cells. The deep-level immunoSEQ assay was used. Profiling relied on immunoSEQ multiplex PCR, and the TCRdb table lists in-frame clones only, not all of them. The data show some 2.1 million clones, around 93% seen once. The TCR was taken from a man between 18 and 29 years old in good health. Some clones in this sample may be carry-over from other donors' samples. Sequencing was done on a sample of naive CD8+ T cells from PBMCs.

The CDR3 is CASSQLAGGPSYEQYF. CDR3 DNA sequence: TGCGCCAGCAGCCAGCTAGCGGGAGGCCCGTCCTACGAGCAGTACTTC. The chain links TRBV4-1 to TRBJ2-5; 11 positions agree with TRBD2. Judging by the DNA end, TRBJ2-7 fits better; the J call may be wrong. CDR1 and CDR2 (germline): MGHRA, YSYEKL. The CDR3 has 16 residues.